Listed here are 21 T cell receptor beta chains from one sample, sequenced in a study of glioma-infiltrating T cells. Using RNA template, CDR3s of TCR alpha and beta were amplified with iRepertoire arm-PCR. In TCRdb, the multiplex PCR reads were re-called with MiXCR into one record per CDR3 protein. Counted here are approximately 120,000 distinct CDR3 sequences, roughly 24% occurring once; the ten biggest clones make up nearly 15%. Sequenced sample: glioma tissue, nonneoplastic brain tissue, or PBMCs (not recorded which). Receptors were obtained from a human donor with low-grade glioma or glioblastoma, undergoing nonglioma brain surgery, or in good health (not recorded which).

This clonotype was recorded many times. The CDR3 loop reads CSARAEGGPQHF. The CDR3 DNA follows: TGCAGTGCTAGAGCTGAAGGGGGTCCCCAGCATTTT. The rearrangement uses TRBV20-1 and TRBJ1-5; D might be TRBD1 (6 bases). This CDR3 has 12 amino acids. The V gene's germline CDR1 is DFQATT and CDR2 SNEGSKA (reference sequence). Trimming removed 1 base from V and 10 bases from J, with 11 bases in between.

The genes are TRBV4-3 and TRBJ2-7, with 11 bases fitting TRBD1. This CDR3 has 16 residues. From germline, CDR1 is LGHNA and CDR2 YSLEER. The trim removed 4 bases at V and 4 bases at J, leaving 9 bases unmatched. CDR3 protein: CASSLEGGQGAYEQYF. The CDR3 coding sequence is TGCGCCAGCAGCCTCGAGGGAGGACAGGGGGCTTACGAGCAGTACTTC.

In this sample, this clonotype turned up many times. This chain connects TRBV10-3 to TRBJ2-5; D assignment may be TRBD1 or TRBD2 (6 bases each). CDR1 is ENHRY, CDR2 SYGVKD, per germline. Trimming pared 0 bases from V and 2 bases from J, leaving 10 bases between. The CDR3 covers 15 residues. CDR3: CAISESGGPQETQYF. CDR3 nucleotide sequence: TGTGCCATCAGTGAGTCGGGGGGCCCGCAAGAGACCCAGTACTTC.

On this clonotype itself: A much larger clone lies one base from this, so it may be a read error. This chain uses TRBV2 with TRBJ2-3; D is ambiguous. Germline V gene sequence: CDR1 SNHLY, CDR2 FYNNEI. The CDR3 spans 12 residues. The CDR3 loop reads CDSNPTEDTQYF. CDR3 DNA sequence: TGTGACAGCAACCCGACCGAGGATACGCAGTATTTT.

This clonotype appeared many times. V gene TRBV19 combines with J gene TRBJ2-1; D possibly corresponds to TRBD2 (5 bases). This CDR3 is built from 15 residues. Germline loops: CDR1 LNHDA, CDR2 SQIVND (reference sequence). Deletions cut 1 base from V and 4 bases from J, with 11 bases between. The CDR3 sequence: CASSIGSSRYNEQFF. Written as DNA, the CDR3 is TGTGCCAGTAGTATAGGGTCTAGCAGGTACAATGAGCAGTTCTTC.

This clonotype came up many times. J is TRBJ2-1 and V is TRBV13; 7 nucleotides agree with TRBD2. The CDR3 loop spans 15 amino acids. Germline V CDR1 and CDR2: PRHDT, FYEKMQ (reference sequence). The V segment lost 6 bases and the J segment 5 bases; nucleotides outside the gene matches: 10. CDR3 loop: CASSPLTSLNNEQFF. The CDR3 DNA reads TGTGCCAGCAGTCCTCTGACTAGCCTCAACAATGAGCAGTTCTTC.

This clonotype came up many times. This chain uses TRBV6-1 with TRBJ2-7; 9 bases are a match to TRBD1. CDR1 and CDR2 (germline): MNHNS, SASEGT. With 3 bases clipped from V and 4 bases from J, the junction kept 7 bases outside the gene matches. This CDR3 has 15 amino acids. CDR3 amino acids: CASSDGQGTWYEQYF. The CDR3 nucleotides are TGTGCCAGCAGTGACGGACAGGGGACTTGGTACGAGCAGTACTTC.

On this clonotype itself: This may arise from a read error, as a much more abundant clone is one base away. The chain links TRBV2 to TRBJ2-7, with a tentative D call TRBD2 (5 bases). Germline V gene lookup returns CDR1 SNHLY and CDR2 FYNNEI. The CDR3 loop spans 13 amino acids. CDR3 DNA: TGTGCCAGCAGTGCCACAGTGGGTGGGGAGCACTACTTC. Its protein is CASSATVGGEHYF.

The V call is TRBV3-1, the J call TRBJ2-1; no clear D. CDR3 size: 13 residues. The germline CDR1 and CDR2 sequences are LGHDT and YNNKEL (reference sequence). The ends were cut back, 4 bases at V and 0 bases at J, with 4 bases in the middle. CDR3 loop: CASSLHSYNEQFF. In nucleotides, the CDR3 is TGTGCCAGCAGCCTCCACTCCTACAATGAGCAGTTCTTC.

This clonotype has only a few counts. One end of the junction fails to match germline, which may point to a read error. CDR3 loop: CASSRGTGAYEQYF. DNA of the CDR3: TGTGCCAGCAGTCGCGGGACAGGGGCGTACGAGCAGTACTTC. V gene TRBV4-1 combines with J gene TRBJ2-7; TRBD1 matches at 10 bases. Looked up from germline, CDR1 is MGHRA and CDR2 is YSYEKL. The CDR3 consists of 14 residues.

There are many counts of this clonotype. The chain uses TRBV7-9 and TRBJ1-5; no definite D call. The CDR3 spans 14 residues. Germline V CDR1 and CDR2: SEHNR, FQNEAQ (reference sequence). V was trimmed by 4 bases and J by 8 bases, leaving 15 bases between them. CDR3 DNA: TGTGCCAGCAGCTCCCCTGGCCTGGCGGAGCCCCAGCATTTT. Encoded protein: CASSSPGLAEPQHF.

The chain is built from TRBV29-1 and TRBJ2-1; D gene ambiguous. The CDR3 has 9 residues. Germline V gives CDR1 SQVTM, CDR2 ANQGSEA. The CDR3 nucleotides are TGCAGAGGCCAGAATGAGCAGTTCTTC. Encoded protein: CRGQNEQFF.

This clonotype appeared a few times. This may be a read error: a much more frequent sequence differs by one nucleotide. The rearrangement joins TRBV4-3 to TRBJ2-3; D is possibly TRBD2 (6 bases). Trimming took 3 bases from V and 3 from J, leaving 28 bases between them. CDR3 size: 20 residues. Germline CDR1 and CDR2: LGHNA and YSLEER. The CDR3 nucleotides are TGCGCCAGCAGCCACGGACTAAATTGGATCAGCGGGTGGAGGACAGATACGCAGTATTTT. Translated: CASSHGLNWISGWRTDTQYF.

The chain links TRBV3-1 to TRBJ1-4, with D possibly TRBD1 on 6 matching bases. The length of the CDR3 is 15 residues. V was pared by 3 bases and J by 2 bases, with 10 bases between. Germline lookup yields CDR1 LGHDT and CDR2 YNNKEL (reference sequence). This chain's CDR3 is CASSQYQGTNEKLFF. CDR3 in DNA: TGTGCCAGCAGCCAGTATCAGGGGACTAATGAAAAACTGTTTTTT.

This clonotype appeared many times. The chain uses TRBV7-9 and TRBJ2-7; D gene uncertain. Trimming left V 5 bases short and J 0 bases short, with 11 bases between. In germline, CDR1 is SEHNR, CDR2 FQNEAQ (reference sequence). The CDR3 has 14 residues. The CDR3 DNA reads as TGTGCCAGCAGCCCAAAACTAAACTCCTACGAGCAGTACTTC. Encoded protein: CASSPKLNSYEQYF.

The chain combines TRBV29-1 with TRBJ2-1; 10 bases are a match to TRBD2. Per germline, CDR1 SQVTM and CDR2 ANQGSEA. V dropped 2 bases and J dropped 0; count of bases not matched to a gene: 10. The CDR3 extends over 18 amino acids. CDR3 amino acids: CSVEPVSGRSSSYNEQFF. CDR3 bases: TGCAGCGTTGAACCTGTTAGCGGGAGGTCGAGCTCCTACAATGAGCAGTTCTTC.

On this clonotype itself: A much larger clone lies a single base off, so this may be a read error. The V gene is TRBV4-1, the J gene TRBJ2-6; 8 bases agree with TRBD1. V gave up 4 bases and J gave up 8 bases; unmatched junction bases: 10. This CDR3 is built from 16 residues. Germline loops: CDR1 MGHRA, CDR2 YSYEKL. CDR3 in amino acids: CASSPWTGSTTNVLTF. In DNA form, the CDR3 reads TGCGCCAGCAGCCCTTGGACAGGGTCCACCACCAACGTCCTGACTTTC.

A word on this clonotype: A much larger clone is a single base away; this may be a read error. This chain connects TRBV6-1 to TRBJ2-7; D call uncertain. Germline-derived CDR1 and CDR2 are MNHNS and SASEGT. Between the trimmed V and J ends, which lost 7 bases and 7 bases, there was a span of 14 bases. The CDR3 consists of 12 residues. DNA of the CDR3: TGTGCCAGCACGTGGGCCAACAGTGAGCAGTACTTC. Protein: CASTWANSEQYF.

With regard to this clonotype: Being one base from a much bigger clone, this may be a read error. CDR3 loop: CASSSRTPNTEAFF. CDR3 coding DNA: TGTGCCAGCAGCAGTAGGACACCCAACACTGAAGCTTTCTTT. V gene TRBV3-1 combines with J gene TRBJ1-1, with D possibly matching TRBD1 (5 bases). CDR1 LGHDT and CDR2 YNNKEL come from the germline V gene (reference sequence). This CDR3 contains 14 residues. Trimming left V 5 bases short and J 2 bases short, with 12 bases between.

The table lists this clonotype with many counts. V and J are TRBV7-2 and TRBJ2-5; D not certain. Between the trimmed V and J ends, which lost 5 bases and 0 bases, there was a span of 10 bases. CDR3 length equals 14 residues. The germline CDR1 and CDR2 sequences are SGHTA and FQGNSA. CDR3 in amino acids: CASSVDTNQETQYF. In DNA form, the CDR3 reads TGTGCCAGCAGCGTAGACACGAACCAAGAGACCCAGTACTTC.

The sample holds a few counts of this clonotype. The V call is TRBV18, the J call TRBJ1-1, with D perhaps matching TRBD1 (6 bases). The CDR3 is made up of 17 amino acids. CDR1 and CDR2 from the germline V gene are KGHSH and LQKENI. V was clipped by 2 bases and J by 0 bases, with 16 bases between them. The CDR3 bases are TGTGCCAGCTCACCAAGCAGTAGGGGGTCTATGAACACTGAAGCTTTCTTT. As protein: CASSPSSRGSMNTEAFF. The whole variable domain, filled in from reference TRBV18 and TRBJ1-1, reads NAGVMQNPRHLVRRRGQEARLRCSPMKGHSHVYWYRQLPEEGLKFMVYLQKENIIDESGMPKERFSAEFPKEGPSILRIQQVVRGDSAAYFCASSPSSRGSMNTEAFFGQGTRLTVV.